Described below is a single T cell receptor (beta chain) sequence and its context. Its cognate antigen is unknown. These data originate in a study of regulatory T cells in long-lasting Graves disease. Study-wide results and limits: Sample size, which was small, may have reduced accuracy. Among persistent patients, a larger number of public clonotypes were shared (about 2,800) than among newly diagnosed patients (roughly 910).

V trimming: 3 bases; J trimming: 3 bases; junction bases outside the gene matches: 7. This CDR3 has 16 residues. Germline CDR1 reads KGHDR; CDR2 reads SFDVKD. Investigators prepared the TCR beta libraries by applying iRepertoire HTBI primers and Arm-PCR of CDR3 regions. Authors' analysis steps: In the combined samples, around 60 TRBV and 14 TRBJ segments were identified. TCRdb recomputed calls from the multiplex PCR reads with MiXCR, one row per CDR3 protein. The V and J calls and clone size are TCRdb's, not the authors'. The profile shows about 660,000 distinct CDR3 sequences, roughly 30% of them singletons. Time point in this sample: persistent/refractory GD, antithyroid drugs over 5 years with positive TRAb. There was RNA extracted from PBMCs, and the TCR library was made from it. In each case, Graves' disease was diagnosed per American Thyroid Association guidelines.

This TCR derives from a female donor with Graves disease. The source was peripheral blood mononuclear cells (PBMCs), collected when the disease was refractory, from a patient treated with antithyroid drugs. The chain couples TRBV24-1 to TRBJ2-5, with TRBD1 matching 9 bases. The CDR3 sequence is CATSDPTGTGKETQYF. The CDR3 nucleotides read TGTGCCACCAGTGATCCGACCGGGACAGGGAAAGAGACCCAGTACTTC.